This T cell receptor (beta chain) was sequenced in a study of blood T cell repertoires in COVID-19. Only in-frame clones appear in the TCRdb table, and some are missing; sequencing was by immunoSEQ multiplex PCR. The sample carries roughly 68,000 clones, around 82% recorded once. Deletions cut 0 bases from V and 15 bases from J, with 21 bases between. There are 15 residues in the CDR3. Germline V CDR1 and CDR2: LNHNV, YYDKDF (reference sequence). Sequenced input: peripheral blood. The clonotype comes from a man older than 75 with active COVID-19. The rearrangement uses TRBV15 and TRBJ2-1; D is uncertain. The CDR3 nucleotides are TGTGCCACCAGCAGAGATTTCGTCCCCCGACTGGAGTTGTTCTTC. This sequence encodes CATSRDFVPRLELFF.